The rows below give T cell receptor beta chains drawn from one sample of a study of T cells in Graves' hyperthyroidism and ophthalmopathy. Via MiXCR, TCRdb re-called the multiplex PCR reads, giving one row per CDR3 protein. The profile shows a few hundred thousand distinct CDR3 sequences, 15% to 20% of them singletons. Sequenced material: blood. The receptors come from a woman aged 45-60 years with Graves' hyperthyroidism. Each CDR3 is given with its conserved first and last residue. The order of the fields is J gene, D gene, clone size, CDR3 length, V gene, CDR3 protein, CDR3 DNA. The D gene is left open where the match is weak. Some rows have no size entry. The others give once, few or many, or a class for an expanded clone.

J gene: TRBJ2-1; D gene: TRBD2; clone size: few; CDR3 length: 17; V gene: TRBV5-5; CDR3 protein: CASSSQVVAGVVNEQFF; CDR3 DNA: TGTGCCAGCAGCTCCCAGGTTGTAGCGGGGGTTGTCAATGAGCAGTTCTTC
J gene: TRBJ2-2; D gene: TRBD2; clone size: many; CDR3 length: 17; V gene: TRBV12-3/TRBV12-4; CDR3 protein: CASSPSIAGASTGELFF; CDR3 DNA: TGTGCCAGCAGTCCATCCATAGCGGGAGCAAGTACCGGGGAGCTGTTTTTT
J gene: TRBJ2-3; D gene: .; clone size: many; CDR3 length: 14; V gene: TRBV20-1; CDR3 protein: CSASSHTQVDTQYF; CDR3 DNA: TGCAGTGCTTCCTCACATACACAAGTAGATACGCAGTATTTT
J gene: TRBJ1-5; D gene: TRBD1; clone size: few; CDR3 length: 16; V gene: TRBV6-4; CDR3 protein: CASSKDRADSNQPQHF; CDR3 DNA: TGTGCCAGCAGTAAAGACAGGGCGGATAGCAATCAGCCCCAGCATTTT
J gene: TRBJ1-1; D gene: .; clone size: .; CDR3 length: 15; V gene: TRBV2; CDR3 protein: CASSVRWGGNTEAFF; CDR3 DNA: TGTGCCAGCAGCGTCCGGTGGGGAGGGAACACTGAAGCTTTCTTT
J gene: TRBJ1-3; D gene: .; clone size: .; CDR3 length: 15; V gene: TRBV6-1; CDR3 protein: CASREQESSGNTIYF; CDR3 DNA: TGTGCCAGCAGGGAACAGGAAAGCTCTGGAAACACCATATATTTT
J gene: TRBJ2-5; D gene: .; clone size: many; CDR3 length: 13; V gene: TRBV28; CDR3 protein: CASSPYLEETQYF; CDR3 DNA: TGTGCCAGCAGTCCCTATCTGGAAGAGACCCAGTACTTC
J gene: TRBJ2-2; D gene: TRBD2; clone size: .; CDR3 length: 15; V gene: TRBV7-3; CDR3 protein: CASSFKAGLTGELFF; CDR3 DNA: TGTGCCAGCAGCTTCAAAGCGGGGTTGACCGGGGAGCTGTTTTTT
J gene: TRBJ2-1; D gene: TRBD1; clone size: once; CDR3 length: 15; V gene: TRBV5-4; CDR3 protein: CASSIGTGGTNEQFF; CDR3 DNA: TGTGCCAGCAGCATTGGGACAGGGGGGACCAATGAGCAGTTCTTC
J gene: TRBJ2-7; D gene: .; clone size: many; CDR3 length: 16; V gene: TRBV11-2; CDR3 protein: CASSLDMAVSGHEQYF; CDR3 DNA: TGTGCCAGCAGCTTAGATATGGCGGTTTCTGGTCACGAGCAGTACTTC
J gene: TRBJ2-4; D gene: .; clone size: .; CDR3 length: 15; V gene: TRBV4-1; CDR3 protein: CASSQETRGYFIQYF; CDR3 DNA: TGCGCCAGCAGCCAAGAAACCCGGGGTTACTTCATTCAGTACTTC
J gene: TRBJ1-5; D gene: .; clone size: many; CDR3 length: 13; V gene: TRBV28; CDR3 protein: CASSAYSNQPQHF; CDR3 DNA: TGTGCCAGCAGTGCTTATAGCAATCAGCCCCAGCATTTT
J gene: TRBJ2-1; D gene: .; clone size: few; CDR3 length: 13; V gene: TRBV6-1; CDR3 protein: CASTPQVYNEQFF; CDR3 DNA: TGTGCCAGCACCCCCCAGGTTTACAATGAGCAGTTCTTC
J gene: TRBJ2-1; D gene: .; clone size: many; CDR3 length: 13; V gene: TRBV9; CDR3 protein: CASSVSVLREQFF; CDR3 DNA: TGTGCCAGCAGCGTGTCGGTGCTGCGAGAGCAGTTCTTC
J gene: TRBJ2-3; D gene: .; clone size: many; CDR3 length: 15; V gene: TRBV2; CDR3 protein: CASSDQGGGTDTQYF; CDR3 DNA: TGTGCCAGCAGCGATCAAGGCGGAGGCACAGATACGCAGTATTTT
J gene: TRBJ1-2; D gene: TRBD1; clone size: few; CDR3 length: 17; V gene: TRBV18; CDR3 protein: CASSPSGTGVSSYGYTF; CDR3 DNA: TGTGCCAGCTCACCATCCGGGACAGGGGTAAGCAGCTATGGCTACACCTTC
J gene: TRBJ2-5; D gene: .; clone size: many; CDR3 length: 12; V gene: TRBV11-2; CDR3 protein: CASSYLGETQYF; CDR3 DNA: TGTGCCAGCAGCTATCTAGGGGAGACCCAGTACTTC
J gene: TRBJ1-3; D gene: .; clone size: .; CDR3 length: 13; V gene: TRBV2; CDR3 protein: CASRGGSGNTIYF; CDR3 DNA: TGTGCCAGCAGAGGGGGATCTGGAAACACCATATATTTT
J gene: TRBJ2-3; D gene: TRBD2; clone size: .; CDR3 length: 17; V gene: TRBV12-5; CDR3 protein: CASGFSPRGGPGDTQYF; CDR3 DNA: TGTGCTAGTGGTTTTTCACCCCGGGGGGGGCCCGGGGATACGCAGTATTTT
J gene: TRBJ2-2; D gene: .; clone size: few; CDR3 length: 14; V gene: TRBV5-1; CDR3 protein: CASSSGQPAGELFF; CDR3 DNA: TGCGCCAGCAGCTCGGGACAACCCGCTGGGGAGCTGTTTTTT
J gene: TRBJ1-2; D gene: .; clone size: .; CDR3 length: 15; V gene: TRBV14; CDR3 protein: CASSQVVAPSYGYTF; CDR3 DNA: TGTGCCAGCAGCCAAGTGGTAGCACCTTCGTATGGCTACACCTTC
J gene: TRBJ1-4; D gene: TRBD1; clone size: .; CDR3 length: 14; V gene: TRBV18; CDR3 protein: CASSLQGADEKLFF; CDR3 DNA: TGTGCCAGCTCGCTACAGGGGGCTGATGAAAAACTGTTTTTT